This T cell receptor (beta chain) was obtained from a study of CD8+ T cells in alopecia areata. The study's findings and limits: Resident alphabeta T-cell populations of normal skin are likewise subject to sequencing in scalp samples. Compared with mice, patients displayed less clear TCR sharing, possibly for HLA-related reasons. Clonality exceeded that of normal scalp in lesional scalp, most notably in alopecia totalis/universalis.

With regard to this clone: The antigen is not known.

The germline CDR1 and CDR2 sequences are SGHTA and FQGNSA. The length of the CDR3 is 13 residues. V gave up 0 bases and J gave up 0 bases, with 2 bases separating them. PBMCs provided sorted CD4+ and CD8+ T cells. RNA extraction was followed by reverse transcription into cDNA, which acted as the sequencing template. The method was immunoSEQ multiplex PCR; TCRdb's version includes in-frame clones alone and lacks a portion of them. Of 93,000 or so clones in the sample, approximately 52% were seen once. The chain links TRBV7-2 to TRBJ2-5; no clear D. This TCR was recovered from a human donor in good health. What was sequenced was CD4+ T cells sorted from blood. The DNA of the CDR3 is TGTGCCAGCAGCTTAGCCAACCAAGAGACCCAGTACTTC. Its protein product is CASSLANQETQYF.